This T cell receptor (beta chain) was captured in a study of T cell changes during pregnancy in multiple sclerosis. Libraries were prepared by immunoSEQ multiplex PCR; TCRdb keeps only in-frame clonotypes and omits some of them. Here the sample spans about 58,000 clones, about 90% being singletons. This CDR3 is 15 amino acids long. V dropped 3 bases and J dropped 3 bases, with 11 bases sitting between them. Germline CDR1 MNHEY, CDR2 SMNVEV (reference sequence). The sequence came from a female donor in good health, enrolled as a control in a pregnancy study. The V and J genes are TRBV27 and TRBJ1-4; maybe TRBD1 (6 bases). Source: CD4+ T cells from peripheral blood mononuclear cells, taken after pregnancy. CDR3 residues: CASSFLGASNEKLFF. CDR3 nucleotide sequence: TGTGCCAGCAGTTTTTTGGGGGCTTCTAATGAAAAACTGTTTTTT.